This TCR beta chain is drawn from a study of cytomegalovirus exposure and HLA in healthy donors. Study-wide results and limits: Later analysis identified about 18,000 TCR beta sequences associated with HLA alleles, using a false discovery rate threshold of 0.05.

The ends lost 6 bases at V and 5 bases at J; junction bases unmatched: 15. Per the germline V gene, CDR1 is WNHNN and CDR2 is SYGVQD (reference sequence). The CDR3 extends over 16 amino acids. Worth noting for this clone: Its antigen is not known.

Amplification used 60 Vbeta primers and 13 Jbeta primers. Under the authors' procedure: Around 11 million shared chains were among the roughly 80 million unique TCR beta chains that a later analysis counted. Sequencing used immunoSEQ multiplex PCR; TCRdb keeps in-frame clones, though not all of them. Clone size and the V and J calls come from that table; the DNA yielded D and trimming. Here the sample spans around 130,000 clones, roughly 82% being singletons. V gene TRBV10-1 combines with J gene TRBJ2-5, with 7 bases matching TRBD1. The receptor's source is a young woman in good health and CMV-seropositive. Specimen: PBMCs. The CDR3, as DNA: TGCGCCAGCAGATTAAAACCGGACAGGTTCAGTGAGACCCAGTACTTC. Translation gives CASRLKPDRFSETQYF.